Following are 2 T cell receptor beta chains from one sample sequenced in a study of regulatory T cells in long-lasting Graves disease. TCR beta libraries were built with iRepertoire HTBI primers and Arm-PCR of CDR3 regions. TCRdb reprocessed the multiplex PCR reads with MiXCR, giving one entry per CDR3 protein. The sample lists 350,000 to 450,000 distinct CDR3 sequences; around 20% were seen once. The time point is: persistent/refractory GD, antithyroid drugs over 5 years with positive TRAb. PBMCs provided the RNA from which the TCR library was made. The source material was peripheral blood mononuclear cells (PBMCs), sampled when the disease was refractory, from a patient treated with antithyroid drugs. The receptors derive from a female donor with Graves disease.

The chain uses TRBV10-1 and TRBJ1-1; a possible D gene is TRBD1 (5 bases). There are 16 residues in the CDR3. V lost 0 bases to trimming and J lost 5 bases, with 16 bases between them. In germline, CDR1 is WNHNN, CDR2 SYGVQD (reference sequence). The CDR3 bases are TGCGCCAGCAGTGAGTCAACTTCGTGGGGGTTAACTGAAGCTTTCTTT. The encoded protein is CASSESTSWGLTEAFF.

This clonotype was recorded at least ten times. The V call is TRBV7-9, the J call TRBJ1-2; the D is unclear. The germline gives CDR1 SEHNR, CDR2 FQNEAQ (reference sequence). The CDR3 runs 15 residues. V lost 3 bases to trimming and J lost 1 base, with 12 bases between them. Here the CDR3 reads CASSLAPGVNYGYTF. The CDR3 bases are TGTGCCAGCAGCTTGGCCCCTGGCGTTAACTATGGCTACACCTTC.